This T cell receptor beta chain was sequenced during a study of blood T cell repertoires in COVID-19. The overall study: Donors in the United States, Italy and Spain gave samples during acute or convalescent COVID-19. In each case, the material was cDNA or gDNA derived from T cells, B-cell-depleted T cells, or PBMCs.

Only in-frame clones appear in the TCRdb table, and some are missing; sequencing was by immunoSEQ multiplex PCR. Here the sample spans more than 150,000 clones, about 84% being singletons. Germline CDR1 reads MNHNY; CDR2 reads SVGAGI (reference sequence). V gave up 5 bases and J gave up 2 bases, with 13 bases separating them. This CDR3 has 14 amino acids. The TCR sequence derives from a human donor in a cohort sampled during active COVID-19. V is TRBV6-6 and J is TRBJ2-7; TRBD2 might be the D (5 bases). The source material was peripheral blood. The CDR3, as DNA: TGTGCCAGCAGTCGCGACCCCGGGACCTACGAGCAGTACTTC. Translation: CASSRDPGTYEQYF.